Listed here are 3 T cell receptor beta chains from one sample, sequenced in a study of blood T cell repertoires in COVID-19. Generated by immunoSEQ multiplex PCR, the TCRdb table keeps only in-frame clones and is missing some. Of some 240,000 clones detected, 80% appear once; the ten largest clones hold roughly 13%. Source material: peripheral blood. These receptors all come from a human donor in a cohort sampled during active COVID-19.

This chain joins TRBV18 and TRBJ1-6; 7 positions match TRBD1. The germline V gene encodes CDR1 KGHSH and CDR2 LQKENI. After removal of 5 bases from V and 8 bases from J, the junction contained 3 bases not matched to a gene. The CDR3 is made up of 13 amino acids. The CDR3 bases are TGTGCCAGCTCAAGTGACAGGGATTCACCCCTCCACTTT. It codes for CASSSDRDSPLHF.

The V gene is TRBV5-1, the J gene TRBJ1-2; 7 positions agree with TRBD1. With V trimmed by 3 bases and J by 5 bases, 1 base remained unmatched. The CDR3 consists of 12 residues. In germline, CDR1 is SGHRS, CDR2 YFSETQ. The CDR3: CASSSGQYGYTF. CDR3 sequence (DNA): TGCGCCAGCAGCTCGGGACAGTATGGCTACACCTTC.

In its sample, this clone was seen a few times. The chain carries TRBV13 and TRBJ1-2; D unresolved. This CDR3 has 14 residues. V shed 1 base and J shed 6 bases, with 12 bases lying between them. The germline CDR1 and CDR2 sequences are PRHDT and FYEKMQ (reference sequence). The CDR3 spells CASSLELGRDGYTF. CDR3 coding DNA: TGTGCCAGCAGCTTAGAACTAGGGAGGGATGGCTACACCTTC.